This T cell receptor (beta chain) stems from a study of cytotoxic CD8 clonotypes in ibrutinib-treated CLL. Concerning this clone: Its antigen is still unknown.

The germline V gene has CDR1 MDHEN and CDR2 SYDVKM. With 6 bases removed from V and 2 bases from J, the gap between germline ends came to 11 bases. The CDR3 loop spans 13 amino acids. The protocol was immunoSEQ multiplex PCR, while the TCRdb copy is restricted to in-frame clones and leaves out a portion. The repertoire holds 300,000 to 400,000 clones, roughly 67% seen once, with around 6.6% in the top ten. General study points: Baseline-level clonality went beyond age-matched healthy donors and moved in step with circulating CD8+ T-cell counts.

The chain carries TRBV28 and TRBJ2-7; D gene unclear. Sequenced here: PBMCs, sampled after 36 months of ibrutinib treatment. The TCR was taken from a human donor with chronic lymphocytic leukemia. CDR3 residues: CASSKRRPYEQYF. In DNA, the CDR3 is TGTGCCAGCAGCAAACGACGTCCCTACGAGCAGTACTTC.